This passage covers 6 T cell receptor beta chains from one sample sequenced in a study of tumor and adjacent non-tumor tissue in lung cancer. The library came from three nested PCR rounds adapted from ARM-PCR protocols. TCRdb fed the multiplex PCR reads into MiXCR, producing one record per CDR3 protein. The sample has about 68,000 distinct CDR3 sequences; just under 60% are singletons. RNA was extracted from bulk tissue without any cell sorting. The sample taken for sequencing was lung tumor tissue. The source of these receptors is a man aged 50-60 years with non-small cell lung cancer.

This clonotype was counted a few times. The V and J genes are TRBV7-2 and TRBJ2-1, with D hard to call. Trimming took off 1 base at V and 0 bases at J, with 7 bases between the two ends. The CDR3 runs 15 residues. Germline CDR1 and CDR2: SGHTA and FQGNSA. The chain's CDR3 is CASSLGAASYNEQFF. CDR3 coding DNA: TGTGCCAGCAGCTTAGGAGCTGCCTCCTACAATGAGCAGTTCTTC.

This clonotype was observed many times. The chain combines TRBV28 with TRBJ1-6; TRBD1 might be the D (6 bases). This CDR3 region has 17 residues. CDR1 is MDHEN, CDR2 SYDVKM, per germline. V was cut by 5 bases and J by 5 bases, with 19 bases left in between. The CDR3 DNA reads as TGTGCCAGCAGTCATCCGGGACACCAGACCCATAATTCACCCCTCCACTTT. Protein product: CASSHPGHQTHNSPLHF. The full variable domain, its missing parts supplied by reference TRBV28 and TRBJ1-6, is DVKVTQSSRYLVKRTGEKVFLECVQDMDHENMFWYRQDPGLGLRLIYFSYDVKMKEKGDIPEGYSVSREKKERFSLILESASTNQTSMYLCASSHPGHQTHNSPLHFGNGTRLTVT.

To note about this clonotype: With a much larger clone just one base away, this may be a read error. This sequence joins TRBV29-1 and TRBJ2-1; D uncertain. This CDR3 comprises 13 residues. From germline, CDR1 is SQVTM and CDR2 ANQGSEA. CDR3 sequence reads: CSVERQRYNGQFF. The CDR3 DNA is TGCAGCGTTGAACGGCAGAGATACAATGGGCAGTTCTTC.

This clonotype was seen many times. The DNA of the CDR3 is TGCGCCAGCAGGCGGAGTAATCTAGCCAAAAACATTCAGTACTTC. Protein sequence: CASRRSNLAKNIQYF. The rearrangement joins TRBV4-1 to TRBJ2-4; D not resolved. In germline, CDR1 is MGHRA, CDR2 YSYEKL. The CDR3 extends over 15 amino acids. V was pared by 6 bases and J by 0 bases, with 12 bases between.

In this sample, this clonotype turned up once. The chain joins TRBV20-1 to TRBJ1-2; D is uncertain. Germline V gene data show CDR1 as DFQATT and CDR2 as SNEGSKA (reference sequence). The V end lost 8 bases, the J end lost 0 bases, and 13 bases lay between the germline ends. This CDR3 region has 13 residues. CDR3 residues: CSIPSAANYGYTF. CDR3 in DNA: TGCAGTATTCCTTCGGCGGCTAACTATGGCTACACCTTC.

Comments on this clonotype: Germline is not matched at one junction end, which may reflect a read error. The chain uses TRBV11-2 and TRBJ2-2; either TRBD1 or TRBD2 may supply D (5 bases each). CDR1 and CDR2 (germline): SGHAT, FQNNGV. The CDR3 runs to 15 residues. The chain's CDR3 is CASREGIQNTEELFF. DNA for the CDR3: TGTGCCAGCAGAGAGGGGATCCAGAACACCGAGGAGCTGTTTTTT.